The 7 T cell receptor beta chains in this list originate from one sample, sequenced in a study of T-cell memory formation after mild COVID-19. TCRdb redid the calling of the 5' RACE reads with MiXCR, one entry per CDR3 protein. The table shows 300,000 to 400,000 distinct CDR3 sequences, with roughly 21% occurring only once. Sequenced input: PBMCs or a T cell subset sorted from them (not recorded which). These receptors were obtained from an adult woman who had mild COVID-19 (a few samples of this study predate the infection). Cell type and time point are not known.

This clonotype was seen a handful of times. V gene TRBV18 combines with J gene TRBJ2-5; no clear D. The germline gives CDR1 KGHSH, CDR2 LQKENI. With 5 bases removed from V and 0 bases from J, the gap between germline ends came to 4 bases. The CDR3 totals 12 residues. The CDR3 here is CASSTYQETQYF. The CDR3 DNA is TGTGCCAGCTCAACCTACCAAGAGACCCAGTACTTC.

The CDR3 coding sequence is TGTGCCAGCTCACCACAAAAAGACTCCTACGAGCAGTACTTC. Encoded protein: CASSPQKDSYEQYF. This sequence joins TRBV18 and TRBJ2-7; D remains ambiguous. Looked up from germline, CDR1 is KGHSH and CDR2 is LQKENI. CDR3 length: 14 amino acids. Trimming shortened V by 1 base and J by 0 bases, and 7 bases separated the two germline ends.

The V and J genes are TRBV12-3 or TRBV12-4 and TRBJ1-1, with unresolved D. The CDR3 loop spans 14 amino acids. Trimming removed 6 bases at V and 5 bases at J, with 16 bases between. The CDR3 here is CASSRIQWATEAFF. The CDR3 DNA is TGTGCCAGCAGCCGGATACAGTGGGCGACTGAAGCTTTCTTT.

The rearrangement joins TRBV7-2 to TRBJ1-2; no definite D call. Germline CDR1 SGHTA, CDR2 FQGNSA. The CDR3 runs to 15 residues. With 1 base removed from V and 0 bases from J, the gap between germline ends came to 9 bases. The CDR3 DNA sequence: TGTGCCAGCAGCTTAGTTTACCACCCTAACTATGGCTACACCTTC. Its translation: CASSLVYHPNYGYTF.

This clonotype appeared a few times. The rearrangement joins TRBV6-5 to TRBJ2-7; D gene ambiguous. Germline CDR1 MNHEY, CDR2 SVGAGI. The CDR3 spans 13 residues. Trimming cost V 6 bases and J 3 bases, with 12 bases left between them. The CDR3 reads CASSSSVVYEQYF. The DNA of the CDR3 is TGTGCCAGCAGCTCCAGCGTGGTCTACGAGCAGTACTTC.

In nucleotides, the CDR3 is TGTGCCAGCAGCCTCTCAGGGTCGGGTGGTGAAAAACTGTTTTTT. It encodes CASSLSGSGGEKLFF. This sequence joins TRBV7-9 and TRBJ1-4; the D gene is possibly TRBD1 (5 bases). Trimming left V 5 bases short and J 7 bases short, with 17 bases between. Germline V gene lookup returns CDR1 SEHNR and CDR2 FQNEAQ (reference sequence). There are 15 residues in the CDR3.

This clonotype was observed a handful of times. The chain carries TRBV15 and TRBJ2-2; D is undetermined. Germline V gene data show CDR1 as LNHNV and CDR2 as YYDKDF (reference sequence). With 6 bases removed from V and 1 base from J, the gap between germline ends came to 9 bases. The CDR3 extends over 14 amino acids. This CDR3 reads CATRLLRNTGELFF. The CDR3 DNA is TGTGCCACCAGGTTGCTGAGGAACACCGGGGAGCTGTTTTTT.